The present entry profiles one TCR beta chain with its context. Its antigen is currently unknown. The data were taken from a study of OX40 agonist ivuxolimab in advanced cancers. Study-wide context: Patients enrolled in dose escalation were diagnosed with hepatocellular carcinoma, melanoma, renal cell or head and neck cancer.

The CDR3 runs to 15 residues. With 0 bases removed from V and 0 bases from J, the gap between germline ends came to 7 bases. Germline CDR1 reads SGHKS; CDR2 reads YYEKEE (reference sequence). The method was immunoSEQ multiplex PCR; TCRdb's version includes in-frame clones alone and lacks a portion of them. Among fewer than 70,000 clones listed, roughly 91% were seen once. Overall study results and limits: The antigen specificity of the peripheral T cells (those that were expanded) was not determined.

Systemic immunosuppression or a history of autoimmune disease excluded patients. This TCR was recovered from an adult with an advanced solid tumor such as melanoma, head and neck, liver or kidney cancer. The material was CD4+ or CD8+ T cells sorted from blood, obtained in a trial of the OX40 agonist ivuxolimab. The chain links TRBV5-5 to TRBJ1-5; D uncertain. For the CDR3, the DNA is TGTGCCAGCAGCTTGGATCAGTATAGCAATCAGCCCCAGCATTTT. It specifies CASSLDQYSNQPQHF.